This T cell receptor beta chain is from a study of identical twins. The CDR3 totals 12 residues. The V gene's germline CDR1 is SGHDN and CDR2 FVKESK. Each cDNA held unique molecular identifiers, and template switching gave it a universal primer site. TCRdb re-called the 5' RACE reads with MiXCR, one entry per CDR3 protein. The sample records around 230,000 distinct CDR3 sequences, approximately 7.1% being singletons. Study-wide results and caveats: Modelling underestimated the level of out-of-frame TCR alpha sharing observed in monozygotic twins.

As for this clonotype: The target antigen is unknown. A much larger clone differs from this one at a single base, so this may be a read error.

The sample was also linked to a second study, of T cells expressing NK-cell markers.

Sequenced input: CD8+ T cells sorted from blood. The chain has TRBV14 and TRBJ2-5; D remains unclear. The receptor comes from a woman between 18 and 29 years old in good health. The CDR3 here is CARSQTVETQYF. CDR3 DNA: TGTGCCAGGAGCCAAACTGTGGAGACCCAGTACTTC.